The source of this T cell receptor beta chain is a study of blood T cell repertoires in COVID-19. There are 15 residues in the CDR3. The germline V gene encodes CDR1 MNHEY and CDR2 SMNVEV (reference sequence). J gave up 1 base and V 8 bases, and 5 bases lay outside the gene matches. Original analysis: Reference gene primers were amplified, and this amplification served to estimate nucleated cell counts. TCRdb keeps only in-frame clones here, not all; method: immunoSEQ multiplex PCR. V and J calls and clone size are as listed in that table; D and trimming were resolved from the DNA. The repertoire includes about 280,000 clones, around nine tenths of them detected once, and approximately 2.2% sits in the top ten.

The source material was peripheral blood. The receptor's source is a man aged 50-60 years with acute or convalescent COVID-19. The V and J genes are TRBV27 and TRBJ2-5, with 12 positions matching TRBD2. The CDR3 nucleotides are TGTGCCAGCGGACTAGCGGGGCCCTTCCAAGAGACCCAGTACTTC. Translation: CASGLAGPFQETQYF.